One sample yielded the 24 T cell receptor beta chains listed below, sequenced in a study of cytomegalovirus exposure and HLA in healthy donors. The PCR ran on 60 Vbeta and 13 Jbeta primers. The assay was immunoSEQ multiplex PCR, and TCRdb's table has in-frame clones only and misses some. This table has around 110,000 clones, less than 85% appearing once. Sequencing was done on a sample of PBMCs. These receptors came from a woman in her forties in good health and CMV-seropositive.

The chain links TRBV29-1 to TRBJ2-3, with no clear D. The CDR3 runs to 12 residues. Germline assignment: CDR1 SQVTM and CDR2 ANQGSEA. With 4 bases removed from V and 7 bases from J, the gap between germline ends came to 12 bases. This chain's CDR3 is CSVGTGPNTQYF. The CDR3 nucleotides read TGCAGCGTTGGAACGGGTCCTAATACGCAGTATTTT.

The J gene is TRBJ1-1, the V gene TRBV30; no clear D. There are 14 residues in the CDR3. Trimming stripped 1 base from V and 0 bases from J, with 9 bases between. CDR1 is GTSNPN and CDR2 is SVGIG in the germline V gene (reference sequence). The CDR3 nucleotides read TGTGCCTGGAGTGCAGCGCCCATGAACACTGAAGCTTTCTTT. Its protein is CAWSAAPMNTEAFF.

The V call is TRBV4-1, the J call TRBJ1-4; 9 nucleotides align to TRBD1. V lost 4 bases and J lost 5; bases outside the gene matches: 5. The CDR3 loop spans 15 amino acids. Germline CDR1 MGHRA, CDR2 YSYEKL. CDR3 nucleotides: TGCGCCAGCAGCCCTTCCGGGACAGGGAATGAAAAACTGTTTTTT. Residues: CASSPSGTGNEKLFF.

This chain links TRBV12-5 with TRBJ1-5, with D possibly TRBD1 on 5 matching bases. V gave up 2 bases and J gave up 5 bases, with 10 bases separating them. Germline CDR1 reads LGHNT; CDR2 reads FRNRAP. The CDR3 is made up of 14 amino acids. The CDR3 region has the DNA TGTGCTAGTGGTTTGTTCAGGGTTGATCAGCCCCAGCATTTT. Translation: CASGLFRVDQPQHF. The variable domain in full, with the rest retrieved from reference TRBV12-5 and TRBJ1-5, is DARVTQTPRHKVTEMGQEVTMRCQPILGHNTVFWYRQTMMQGLELLAYFRNRAPLDDSGMPKDRFSAEMPDATLATLKIQPSEPRDSAVYFCASGLFRVDQPQHFGDGTRLSIL.

The chain carries TRBV5-6 and TRBJ2-2, with 7 bases matching TRBD1. Germline trimming cut 3 bases from V and 8 bases from J; bases unmatched to any gene: 4. The germline CDR1 and CDR2 sequences are SGHDT and YYEEEE. The CDR3 contains 13 residues. The CDR3 reads CASSSGGLGELFF. The DNA of the CDR3 is TGTGCCAGCAGCTCAGGGGGTTTAGGGGAGCTGTTTTTT.

The chain joins TRBV5-6 to TRBJ1-6; 9 nucleotides match TRBD1. Trimming removed 4 bases from V and 7 bases from J; junction bases left unmatched: 6. The CDR3 runs 15 residues. Germline values: CDR1 SGHDT, CDR2 YYEEEE. CDR3 protein: CASSPKGQGNSPLHF. The CDR3 bases are TGTGCCAGCAGCCCCAAGGGACAGGGCAATTCACCCCTCCACTTT.

The V gene is TRBV2, the J gene TRBJ1-1, with D tentatively TRBD1 (5 bases). V was shortened by 4 bases and J by 5 bases, with 11 bases between the two germline ends. The CDR3 runs to 13 residues. Germline CDR1 is SNHLY and CDR2 is FYNNEI. DNA for the CDR3: TGTGCCAGCAGTGCGACTGCAGGGACTGAAGCTTTCTTT. Amino acids: CASSATAGTEAFF.

The chain is built from TRBV5-5 and TRBJ1-5; 8 nucleotides line up with TRBD1. The J segment lost 6 bases and the V segment lost 4 bases, leaving 6 bases of the junction unmatched. The CDR3 has 14 residues. Looked up from germline, CDR1 is SGHKS and CDR2 is YYEKEE (reference sequence). The CDR3 spells CASSRTGFGQPQHF. DNA of the CDR3: TGTGCCAGCAGCAGGACAGGGTTCGGTCAGCCCCAGCATTTT.

The chain combines TRBV27 with TRBJ2-7; 9 bases map to TRBD1. This CDR3 contains 16 residues. The V segment lost 3 bases and the J segment 0 bases; nucleotides outside the gene matches: 6. Germline values: CDR1 MNHEY, CDR2 SMNVEV (reference sequence). CDR3 amino acids: CASSFGGTGRSYEQYF. Written as DNA, the CDR3 is TGTGCCAGCAGTTTTGGGGGGACAGGGCGCTCCTACGAGCAGTACTTC.

This clone was counted a single time. This chain's CDR3 is CASVGGQGYNEQFF. CDR3 sequence (DNA): TGTGCTAGTGTGGGGGGACAGGGGTACAATGAGCAGTTCTTC. The genes are TRBV12-5 and TRBJ2-1, with 10 positions matching TRBD1. CDR1 and CDR2 (germline): LGHNT, FRNRAP. The CDR3 covers 14 residues. With V trimmed by 7 bases and J by 4 bases, 4 bases remained unmatched. Variable domain in full (rest from reference TRBV12-5 and TRBJ2-1): DARVTQTPRHKVTEMGQEVTMRCQPILGHNTVFWYRQTMMQGLELLAYFRNRAPLDDSGMPKDRFSAEMPDATLATLKIQPSEPRDSAVYFCASVGGQGYNEQFFGPGTRLTVL.

This clone showed up just once. The gene calls are TRBV15 and TRBJ1-1; 7 nucleotides agree with TRBD1. CDR1 and CDR2 from the germline V gene are LNHNV and YYDKDF (reference sequence). Trimming removed 1 base from V and 5 bases from J; junction bases left unmatched: 7. CDR3 length: 15 amino acids. This chain's CDR3 is CATSRGGRGATEAFF. CDR3 DNA sequence: TGTGCCACCAGCAGAGGGGGCAGGGGGGCTACTGAAGCTTTCTTT.

The J gene is TRBJ2-2, the V gene TRBV7-2, with D unresolved. The germline gives CDR1 SGHTA, CDR2 FQGNSA. CDR3 size: 16 residues. Trimming stripped 0 bases from V and 3 bases from J, with 11 bases between. The CDR3 nucleotides are TGTGCCAGCAGCTTAGCTCCAGCGACCGACACCGGGGAGCTGTTTTTT. Its protein product is CASSLAPATDTGELFF.

This clone was counted only a few times. The chain uses TRBV5-4 and TRBJ1-3, with D maybe TRBD1 (5 bases). V was trimmed by 0 bases and J by 1 base, leaving 11 bases between them. CDR3 length: 16 amino acids. Germline CDR1 is SGHNT and CDR2 is YYREEE (reference sequence). The CDR3 is CASSLGGTGSGNTIYF. In DNA form, the CDR3 reads TGTGCCAGCAGCTTGGGCGGGACGGGGTCTGGAAACACCATATATTTT.

V usage is TRBV25-1 and J usage is TRBJ1-5, with a possible D match to TRBD1 (5 bases). The CDR3 loop spans 13 amino acids. Trimming shortened V by 2 bases and J by 7 bases, and 9 bases separated the two germline ends. Germline CDR1 and CDR2: MGHDK and SYGVNS. CDR3 sequence reads: CASSEGGGQPQHF. The CDR3, as DNA: TGTGCCAGCAGTGAAGGCGGGGGACAGCCCCAGCATTTT.

V usage is TRBV11-2 and J usage is TRBJ2-7; weak D call: TRBD2 (6 bases). The CDR3 is made up of 15 amino acids. CDR1 and CDR2 (germline): SGHAT, FQNNGV. Trimming stripped 4 bases from V and 2 bases from J, with 15 bases between. As DNA, the CDR3 is TGTGCCAGCAGCTCTACGGGGGAGTTAACCTACGAGCAGTACTTC. Residues: CASSSTGELTYEQYF.

This rearrangement joins TRBV9 to TRBJ2-3, with 8 bases that match TRBD1. Germline CDR1 SGDLS, CDR2 YYNGEE. This CDR3 is built from 13 residues. V lost 5 bases and J lost 3; bases outside the gene matches: 2. The CDR3 here is CASRDRATDTQYF. CDR3 DNA: TGTGCCAGCAGGGACAGGGCGACAGATACGCAGTATTTT.

The chain uses TRBV29-1 and TRBJ1-6; a weak D match, TRBD1 (5 bases). The CDR3 consists of 13 residues. The V gene's germline CDR1 is SQVTM and CDR2 ANQGSEA. V was pared by 5 bases and J by 7 bases, with 12 bases between. The CDR3 here is CSVKTELNSPLHF. In DNA, the CDR3 is TGCAGCGTTAAGACAGAATTAAATTCACCCCTCCACTTT.

The rearrangement links TRBV7-2 to TRBJ1-1; no clear D gene. The V gene's germline CDR1 is SGHTA and CDR2 FQGNSA. V was shortened by 1 base and J by 6 bases, with 15 bases between the two germline ends. The CDR3 runs 15 residues. The CDR3 loop reads CASSLGSNKRAEAFF. Here the CDR3 DNA reads TGTGCCAGCAGCTTAGGTAGTAACAAGAGGGCTGAAGCTTTCTTT.

The rearrangement uses TRBV5-5 and TRBJ1-1; D unclear. The CDR3 extends over 14 amino acids. CDR1 is SGHKS and CDR2 is YYEKEE in the germline V gene (reference sequence). Trimming removed 0 bases at V and 0 bases at J, with 6 bases between. The CDR3 region has the DNA TGTGCCAGCAGCTTGGGCGGATTGAACACTGAAGCTTTCTTT. It specifies CASSLGGLNTEAFF. Supplemented by reference TRBV5-5 and TRBJ1-1, the full variable domain reads DAGVTQSPTHLIKTRGQQVTLRCSPISGHKSVSWYQQVLGQGPQFIFQYYEKEERGRGNFPDRFSARQFPNYSSELNVNALLLGDSALYLCASSLGGLNTEAFFGQGTRLTVV.

The chain recombines TRBV4-1 with TRBJ1-5; 7 nucleotides line up with TRBD1. Germline-derived CDR1 and CDR2 are MGHRA and YSYEKL. J lost 5 bases, V lost 1 base, and 14 bases had no gene match. This CDR3 comprises 18 residues. The CDR3 is CASSQVAPTGLTDQPQHF. For the CDR3, the DNA is TGCGCCAGCAGCCAAGTCGCACCGACAGGGTTGACTGATCAGCCCCAGCATTTT.

The chain uses TRBV7-2 and TRBJ1-5; possibly TRBD1 for D (5 bases). The germline V and J ends were trimmed by 5 bases and 1 base, with 12 bases remaining between them. The CDR3 length is 15 residues. Per germline, CDR1 SGHTA and CDR2 FQGNSA. The DNA for the CDR3 is TGTGCCAGCAGCCACGGTGGGGCAAGCAATCAGCCCCAGCATTTT. It codes for CASSHGGASNQPQHF.

This clone has just a few counts. This chain uses TRBV4-1 with TRBJ1-2; D possibly corresponds to TRBD1 (5 bases). The germline CDR1 and CDR2 sequences are MGHRA and YSYEKL. The V and J ends lost 0 bases and 5 bases respectively, with 10 bases between them. The CDR3 extends over 14 amino acids. DNA for the CDR3: TGCGCCAGCAGCCAAGATGGGGGGGTATATGGCTACACCTTC. This gives the protein CASSQDGGVYGYTF.

This clone was observed a single time. DNA of the CDR3: TGTGCCAGCAGCCCCCGCGGGGGCAACAACTATGGCTACACCTTC. Its translation is CASSPRGGNNYGYTF. The V gene is TRBV11-2, the J gene TRBJ1-2, with TRBD1 as a possible D gene (6 bases). The CDR3 totals 15 residues. V lost 5 bases and J 2 bases, leaving 15 bases between the germline ends. CDR1 SGHAT and CDR2 FQNNGV come from the germline V gene.

This clone was found once. The chain uses TRBV29-1 and TRBJ2-3, with TRBD2 as a possible D gene (6 bases). Trimming took 5 bases from V and 11 from J, leaving 17 bases between them. There are 12 residues in the CDR3. CDR1 is SQVTM and CDR2 is ANQGSEA in the germline V gene. The CDR3 coding sequence is TGCAGCGTTTCGCGGCTAGCGACCGGGCAGTATTTT. It yields the protein CSVSRLATGQYF.